Sequencing of this TCR beta chain was carried out in a study of blood T cell repertoires in COVID-19. Turning to the study itself: Researchers got acute and convalescent COVID-19 samples from the United States, Italy and Spain.

Using immunoSEQ multiplex PCR, the repertoire was profiled, and TCRdb retains in-frame clones only, with some absent. This table has 130,000 or so clones, about 82% appearing once. Material for sequencing was peripheral blood. The receptor comes from an older woman with acute or convalescent COVID-19.

The CDR3 nucleotides read TGTGCCAGCAGTTTGCTAGGACAGGGGCCGTCCAAAAACATTCAGTACTTC. Amino acids: CASSLLGQGPSKNIQYF. The rearrangement uses TRBV28 and TRBJ2-4, with TRBD1 matching 9 bases. The CDR3 sequence is 17 residues long. The ends lost 3 bases at V and 2 bases at J; junction bases unmatched: 8. Looked up from germline, CDR1 is MDHEN and CDR2 is SYDVKM.